This T cell receptor (beta chain) was sequenced in a study of blood T cell repertoires in COVID-19. In the original workflow: Quantification of nucleated cells was approximated via reference gene primer amplification. The method was immunoSEQ multiplex PCR; TCRdb's version includes in-frame clones alone and lacks a portion of them. D and trimming were read from the DNA, whereas the V and J calls and clone size are those reported in that table. The profile shows under 200,000 clones, approximately 90% of them singletons. V was shortened by 3 bases and J by 4 bases, with 8 bases between the two germline ends. This CDR3 has 13 amino acids. The germline V gene has CDR1 LNHDA and CDR2 SQIVND (reference sequence).

The receptor comes from a woman aged 18 to 35 who had recovered from COVID-19. The sample taken for sequencing was PBMCs or T cells enriched from blood (not recorded which). The chain links TRBV19 to TRBJ2-3, with D maybe TRBD2 (6 bases). CDR3: CASSIGGSDTQYF. The CDR3 nucleotides read TGTGCCAGTAGTATTGGGGGGTCAGATACGCAGTATTTT.